The rows below give T cell receptor beta chains drawn from one sample of a study of blood T cell repertoires in COVID-19. Measured with immunoSEQ multiplex PCR; TCRdb has only the in-frame clones, and not every one. The sample yields approximately 210,000 clones, about 84% seen once. The source material was peripheral blood. The receptors stem from a woman over 75 with COVID-19, enrolled during active disease. The conserved cysteine and the conserved F or W are not part of the CDR3 here. Each record gives: CDR3 protein, V gene.

CDR3: ASSEGRGGRDIQY
V: TRBV10-1

CDR3: ASSPVGLVGKETQY
V: TRBV28

CDR3: ASSLVLWEEPTEAF
V: TRBV5-5

CDR3: ASSLQGANYGYT
V: TRBV5-1

CDR3: ASSLGTGGPQY
V: TRBV27

CDR3: ASQLLSRHEQY
V: TRBV6-5

CDR3: ASSLVVSGGQY
V: TRBV5-6

CDR3: ASRTSRSGANVLT
V: TRBV19

CDR3: ASSGSTSYNYGYT
V: TRBV2

CDR3: ASSPSDRGTGELF
V: TRBV18

CDR3: ASSPDSSGANVLT
V: TRBV5-1

CDR3: ASSTTGSGANVLT
V: TRBV6-5

CDR3: ASRREYQPQH
V: TRBV19

CDR3: ASSRSGQGIHQPQH
V: TRBV19

CDR3: ASTKTDRVGTEAF
V: TRBV6-5

CDR3: ASRGQGEPPQH
V: TRBV28

CDR3: ASSGRNTEAF
V: TRBV2

CDR3: ASSLVAGASYNEQF
V: TRBV5-1

CDR3: ASSRIPQGPGKNIQY
V: TRBV27

CDR3: ASSFPTSGGGDEQF
V: TRBV5-1

CDR3: ASSLGTGRTEAF
V: TRBV18

CDR3: ASSFGLASDEQF
V: TRBV5-1

CDR3: ASSSPIEQY
V: TRBV11-2

CDR3: ASSLWRDQPQH
V: TRBV27

CDR3: ASSMSTARGSNQPQH
V: TRBV19

CDR3: ASSQAGGRTEAF
V: TRBV14

CDR3: ASSRGTESSYEQY
V: TRBV4-2

CDR3: ASSLGGGALNTGELF
V: TRBV5-4

CDR3: ASASLNRESNEKLF
V: TRBV7-8

CDR3: ASRLPPQGLYGYT
V: TRBV6-6

CDR3: ASSRDKDQPQH
V: TRBV6-5

CDR3: ASSLSGAVGYT
V: TRBV7-3

CDR3: ASTPGQGSREQY
V: TRBV6-5

CDR3: ASSLAGVTEAF
V: TRBV27

CDR3: ASSDTPDSPLH
V: TRBV6-1

CDR3: ASSREPNTEAF
V: TRBV19

CDR3: ASSSTTSGLGNEQF
V: TRBV7-3

CDR3: ASNRREAVGEKLF
V: TRBV12-1

CDR3: ASSLDPGSVVG
V: TRBV5-1

CDR3: ASRLQGAGEAF
V: TRBV2

CDR3: ASSRFSGRSGNTIY
V: TRBV9

CDR3: ASSPMGGRTEAF
V: TRBV18

CDR3: ASSPPNRFNQPQH
V: TRBV18

CDR3: ASSPGPSNQPQH
V: TRBV7-9

CDR3: ASSTDTNYGYT
V: TRBV5-6

CDR3: ASSDPLYGYT
V: TRBV25-1

CDR3: ASRPGGYTEAF
V: TRBV7-2